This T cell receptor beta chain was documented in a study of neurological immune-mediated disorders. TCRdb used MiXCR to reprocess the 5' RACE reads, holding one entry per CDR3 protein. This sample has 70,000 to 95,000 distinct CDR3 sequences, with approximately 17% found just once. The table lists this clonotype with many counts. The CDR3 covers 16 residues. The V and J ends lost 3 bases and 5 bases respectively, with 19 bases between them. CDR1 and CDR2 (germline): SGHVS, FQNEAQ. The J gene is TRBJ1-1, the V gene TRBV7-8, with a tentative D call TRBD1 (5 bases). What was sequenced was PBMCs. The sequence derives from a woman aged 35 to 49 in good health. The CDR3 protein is CASSLGLRQRVTEAFF. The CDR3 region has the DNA TGTGCCAGCAGCTTGGGACTCCGACAGAGGGTTACTGAAGCTTTCTTT.